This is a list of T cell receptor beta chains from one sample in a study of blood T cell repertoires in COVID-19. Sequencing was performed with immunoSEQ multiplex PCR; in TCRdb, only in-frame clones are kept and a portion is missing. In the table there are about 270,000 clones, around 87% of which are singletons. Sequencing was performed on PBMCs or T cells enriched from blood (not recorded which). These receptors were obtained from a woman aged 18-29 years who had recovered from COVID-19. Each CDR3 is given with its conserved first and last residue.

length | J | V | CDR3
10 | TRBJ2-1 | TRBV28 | CASSGTGLFF
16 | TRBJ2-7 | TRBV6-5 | CASSYSIAGGRYEQYF
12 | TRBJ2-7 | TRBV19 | CATPGHPYEQYF
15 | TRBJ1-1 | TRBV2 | CASRAGTEANTEAFF
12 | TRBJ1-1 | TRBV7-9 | CASSLTGAEAFF
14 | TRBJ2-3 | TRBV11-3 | CASSPHRGTDTQYF
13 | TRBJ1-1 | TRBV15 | CATQAFGNTEAFF
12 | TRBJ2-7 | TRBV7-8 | CASSSASLEQYF
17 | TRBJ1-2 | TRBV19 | CASTSGQGPPVDYGYTF
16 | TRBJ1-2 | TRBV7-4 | CATRLLSGTFNYGYTF
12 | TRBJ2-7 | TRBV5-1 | CASSSTVYEQYF
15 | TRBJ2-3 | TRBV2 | CAKTKGTGLTDTQYF
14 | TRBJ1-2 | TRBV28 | CASSLGEQIYGYTF
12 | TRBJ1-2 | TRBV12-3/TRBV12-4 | CASSPGQDSYTF
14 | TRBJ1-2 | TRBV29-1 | CSVSGTGFNYGYTF
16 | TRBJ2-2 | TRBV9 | CASSVVAGRGNGELFF
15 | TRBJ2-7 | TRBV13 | CASSLSDIGSNEQYF
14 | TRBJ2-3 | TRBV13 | CASSFRGTADTQYF
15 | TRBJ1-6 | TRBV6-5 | CASSRGQGVDSPLHF
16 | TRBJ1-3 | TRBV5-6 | CASSLEVGAPGSTIYF
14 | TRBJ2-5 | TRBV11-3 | CASSLRGQWETQYF
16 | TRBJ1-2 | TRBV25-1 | CASSGVGQGALDGYTF
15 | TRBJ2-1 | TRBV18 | CASSPPSSGGFEQFF
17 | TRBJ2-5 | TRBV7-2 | CASSLQIAGGIQETQYF
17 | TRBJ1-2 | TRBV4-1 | CASSHRGLRIANYGYTF
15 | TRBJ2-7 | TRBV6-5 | CASSTGTLRNHEQYF
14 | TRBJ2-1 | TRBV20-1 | CSASGEDNYNEQFF
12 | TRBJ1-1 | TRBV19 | CASRTGGTEAFF